This T cell receptor (beta chain) was sequenced during a study of blood T cell repertoires in COVID-19. Study summary: T cells, B-cell-depleted T cells, or PBMCs provided the cDNA or gDNA that served as material.

Study processing details: Reference gene primer amplification gave nucleated cell count estimates. This table comes from immunoSEQ multiplex PCR, and its TCRdb copy is limited to in-frame clones, with some not included. The V and J calls and clone size come from that table; D and trimming were worked out from the DNA. The sample contains fewer than 200,000 clones, roughly 84% of which appear only once. Specimen: peripheral blood. The source is a man in his 70s with active or convalescent COVID-19.

CDR3 residues: CASSHLVSGYEGYNEQFF. The CDR3, as DNA: TGTGCCAGCAGCCATCTCGTTAGCGGGTATGAGGGGTACAATGAGCAGTTCTTC. The V and J genes are TRBV14 and TRBJ2-1, with TRBD2 identical over 7 bases. With 3 bases clipped from V and 4 bases from J, the junction kept 15 bases outside the gene matches. The CDR3 length is 18 residues. Germline CDR1 reads SGHDN; CDR2 reads FVKESK. The entire variable domain, with the rest obtained from reference TRBV14 and TRBJ2-1, is as follows: EAGVTQFPSHSVIEKGQTVTLRCDPISGHDNLYWYRRVMGKEIKFLLHFVKESKQDESGMPNNRFLAERTGGTYSTLKVQPAELEDSGVYFCASSHLVSGYEGYNEQFFGPGTRLTVL.